This is a list of T cell receptor beta chains from one sample in a study of cytomegalovirus exposure and HLA in healthy donors. Measured with immunoSEQ multiplex PCR; TCRdb has only the in-frame clones, and not every one. The sample includes about 160,000 clones, 60% to 85% of them seen just once. Sequences were obtained from PBMCs. The receptors originated from a woman aged 45-59 years in good health and CMV-seropositive. CDR3s leave out the opening cysteine and the closing phenylalanine or tryptophan. D genes are given only for firm matches.

>TRBV9|TRBD2
ASARGLAGGGGANGLT
>TRBV7-2|TRBD2
VGGTSGGYNEQF
>TRBV9|-
ASSPRAMPRRVETGELF
>TRBV19|-
ASSGLLLSSYEQY
>TRBV30|-
AWNRKGRVSGANGLT
>TRBV7-2|TRBD2
ASSRRLAGGSAGELF
>TRBV7-3|-
ASSPGLSTTDTQY
>TRBV2|TRBD1
ASSGGTGEQPQH
>TRBV2|-
ASSPSGTPETQY
>TRBV6-5|-
ASSRTGREQY
>TRBV28|-
ASLARGGRGGVDQPQH
>TRBV5-1|-
ASSLTGRTTEAF
>TRBV15|-
ATSRDAFSVRGQF
>TRBV15|-
ATSRGKQYLVGDSPLH
>TRBV18|TRBD1
ASSPPPSRGLNEQF
>TRBV28|TRBD1
ASSLTGAQYQPQH
>TRBV5-4|-
ASSLKSGGTNYGYT
>TRBV18|TRBD1
ASSPGTGRPEAF
>TRBV28|-
ASKVEAAEQF
>TRBV5-1|-
ASSLKRGAGNTEAF
>TRBV10-1|TRBD1
ASSLTGLGDQPQH
>TRBV18|TRBD1
ASSPKTGGAGETQY
>TRBV5-4|TRBD1
ASSSDRGLDEQF
>TRBV5-6|-
ASSLGSLAVAETQY
>TRBV7-9|TRBD2
ASSWGTSGNNEQF
>TRBV7-8|TRBD1
ASSLDREYQPQH
>TRBV9|TRBD2
ASSLAGVRGEQF
>TRBV30|TRBD1
AWSPTYNFPGQQETQY
>TRBV7-7|-
ASSLGGIQETQY
>TRBV5-1|TRBD2
ASSSGLAGLLYNEQF
>TRBV5-1|TRBD1
ASRAQGSSGELF
>TRBV5-8|-
ASSLASGEGRFTEAF
>TRBV7-2|TRBD1
ASSPNRGWNTEAF
>TRBV2|-
ASSEAQGENTEAF
>TRBV5-6|TRBD2
ASSLGLAGRTGELF
>TRBV7-9|-
ASSRSEGRTEAF
>TRBV7-2|TRBD1
ASSLTGGGNTIY
>TRBV5-1|TRBD2
ASSLVGLAGGYETQY
>TRBV7-6|TRBD2
ASSLAQAGVTGELF
>TRBV6-1|-
ASSNNRDYEQY
>TRBV10-3|-
AISGPGDRGYT
>TRBV7-6|TRBD1
ASSYRGQGNTEAF
>TRBV4-3|TRBD2
ASSRRGDPHEQY
>TRBV29-1|-
SVGRGNEKLF
>TRBV7-2|-
ASSYGGGSNQPQH
>TRBV6-5|TRBD2
ASSYSGTSGYEQF
>TRBV2|TRBD1
ASSRTTGGAFGEQY
>TRBV18|TRBD1
ASSPDRGQGVNTEAF
>TRBV6-5|-
ASSYSMGLEVYEQY
>TRBV4-3|TRBD1
ASSQNSGGHYGYT
>TRBV5-1|-
ASSLASGANYGYT